This TCR beta chain was observed in a study of vaccination and CD4 T cells after COVID-19. Overall study context: Four females and six males made up the convalescents, two of whom were Hispanic. The stimulus for the cells was overlapping spike peptides derived from SARS-CoV-2, HCoV-NL63, HCoV-OC43 and HCoV-229E. Culture controls were given either a CEFX pool, an HIV-1 Nef pool, or no peptide.

A note on this clonotype: Its antigen is not identified.

CDR1 SGHAT and CDR2 FQNNGV come from the germline V gene. The CDR3 consists of 14 residues. The ends lost 0 bases at V and 6 bases at J; junction bases unmatched: 4. The study sequenced cultured CD4+ T cell DNA using the Oncomine TCR Beta short-read assay. Using its own MiXCR run on the PCR reads, TCRdb lists one record per CDR3 protein. The sample lists 10,000 to 15,000 distinct CDR3 sequences; more than 40% were seen once. Sample treatment: roughly 10-day PBMC culture with coronavirus spike peptide pools or control peptides (ViraFEST assay). ViraFEST sequenced TCRs after peptide-pool expansion of antigen-specific T cells.

Sequencing was carried out using CD4+ T cells from blood, cultured in vitro. The receptor's source is a human donor who had recovered from COVID-19. This chain uses TRBV11-2 with TRBJ2-7, with 8 bases aligning to TRBD1. CDR3 amino acids: CASSLDRTGTEQYF. CDR3 coding DNA: TGTGCCAGCAGCTTAGATCGGACAGGGACCGAGCAGTACTTC.